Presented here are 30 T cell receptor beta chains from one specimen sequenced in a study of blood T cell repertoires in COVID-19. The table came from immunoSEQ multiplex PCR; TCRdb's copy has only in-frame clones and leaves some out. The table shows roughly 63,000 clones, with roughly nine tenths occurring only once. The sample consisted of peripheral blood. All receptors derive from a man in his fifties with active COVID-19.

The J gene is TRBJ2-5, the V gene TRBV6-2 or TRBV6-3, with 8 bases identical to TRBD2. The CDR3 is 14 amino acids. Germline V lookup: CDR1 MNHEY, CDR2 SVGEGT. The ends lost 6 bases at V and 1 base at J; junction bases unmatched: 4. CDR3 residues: CASSAGGSQETQYF. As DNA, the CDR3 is TGTGCCAGCAGCGCGGGGGGATCCCAAGAGACCCAGTACTTC.

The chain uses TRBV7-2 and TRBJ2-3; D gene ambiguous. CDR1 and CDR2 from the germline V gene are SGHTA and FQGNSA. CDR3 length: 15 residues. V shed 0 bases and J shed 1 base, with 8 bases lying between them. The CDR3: CASSLALERTDTQYF. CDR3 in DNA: TGTGCCAGCAGCTTAGCGTTAGAGCGCACAGATACGCAGTATTTT.

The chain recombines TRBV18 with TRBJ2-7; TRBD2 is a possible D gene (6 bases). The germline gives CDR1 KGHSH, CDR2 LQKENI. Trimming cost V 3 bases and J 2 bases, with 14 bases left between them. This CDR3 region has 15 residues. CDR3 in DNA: TGTGCCAGCTCACCTAGCGGAGGATTAACCTACGAGCAGTACTTC. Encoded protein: CASSPSGGLTYEQYF.

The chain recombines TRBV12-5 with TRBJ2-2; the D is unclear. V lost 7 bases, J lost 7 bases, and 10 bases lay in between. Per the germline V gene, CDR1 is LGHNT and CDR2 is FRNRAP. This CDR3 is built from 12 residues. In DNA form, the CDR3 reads TGTGCTAGTGTGTTCCCGGGCGGGGAGCTGTTTTTT. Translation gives CASVFPGGELFF.

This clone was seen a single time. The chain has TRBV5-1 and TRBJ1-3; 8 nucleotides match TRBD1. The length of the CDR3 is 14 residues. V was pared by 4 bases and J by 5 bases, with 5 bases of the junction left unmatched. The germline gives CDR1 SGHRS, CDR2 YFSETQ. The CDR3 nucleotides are TGCGCCAGCAGCGCGACAGGGGATCGAAACACCATATATTTT. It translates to CASSATGDRNTIYF. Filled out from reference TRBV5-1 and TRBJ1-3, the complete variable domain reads KAGVTQTPRYLIKTRGQQVTLSCSPISGHRSVSWYQQTPGQGLQFLFEYFSETQRNKGNFPGRFSGRQFSNSRSEMNVSTLELGDSALYLCASSATGDRNTIYFGEGSWLTVV.

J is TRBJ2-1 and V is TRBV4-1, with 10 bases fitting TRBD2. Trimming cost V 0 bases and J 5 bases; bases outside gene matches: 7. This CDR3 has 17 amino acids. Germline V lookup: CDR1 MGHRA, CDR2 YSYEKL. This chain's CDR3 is CASSQDRLAGADNEQFF. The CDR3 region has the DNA TGCGCCAGCAGCCAAGATCGGCTAGCGGGGGCCGACAATGAGCAGTTCTTC.

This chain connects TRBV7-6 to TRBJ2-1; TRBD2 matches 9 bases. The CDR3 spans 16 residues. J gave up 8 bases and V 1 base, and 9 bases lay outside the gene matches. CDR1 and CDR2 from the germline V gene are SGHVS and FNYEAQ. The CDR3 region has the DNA TGTGCCAGCAGCTTAGAATCTAGCGGGGCGGGCGATGAGCAGTTCTTC. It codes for CASSLESSGAGDEQFF.

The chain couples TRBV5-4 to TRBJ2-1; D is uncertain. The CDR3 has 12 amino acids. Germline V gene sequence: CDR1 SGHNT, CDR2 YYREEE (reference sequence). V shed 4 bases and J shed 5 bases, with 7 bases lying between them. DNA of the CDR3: TGTGCCAGCAGCCGAGTCGACAATGAGCAGTTCTTC. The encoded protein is CASSRVDNEQFF.

CDR3 sequence (DNA): TGTGCCATCAGTAGCGAGGCCAAAAACATTCAGTACTTC. As protein: CAISSEAKNIQYF. V and J are TRBV10-3 and TRBJ2-4; D not certain. The V end was cut by 5 bases, the J end by 1 base, with 6 bases between. In germline, CDR1 is ENHRY, CDR2 SYGVKD. This CDR3 has 13 residues.

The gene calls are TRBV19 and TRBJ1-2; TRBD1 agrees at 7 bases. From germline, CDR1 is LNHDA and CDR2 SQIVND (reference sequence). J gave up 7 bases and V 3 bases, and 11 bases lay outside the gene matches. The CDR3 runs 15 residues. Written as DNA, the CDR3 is TGTGCCAGTAGTATCCTCGGCAGGGGGTCTCGTGGCTACACCTTC. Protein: CASSILGRGSRGYTF.

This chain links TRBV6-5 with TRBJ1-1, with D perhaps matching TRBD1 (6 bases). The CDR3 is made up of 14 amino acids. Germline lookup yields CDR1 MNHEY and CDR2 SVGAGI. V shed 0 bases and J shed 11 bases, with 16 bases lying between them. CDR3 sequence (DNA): TGTGCCAGCAGTTACTCGAAACGAACAGGGTTGGCTTTCTTT. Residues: CASSYSKRTGLAFF.

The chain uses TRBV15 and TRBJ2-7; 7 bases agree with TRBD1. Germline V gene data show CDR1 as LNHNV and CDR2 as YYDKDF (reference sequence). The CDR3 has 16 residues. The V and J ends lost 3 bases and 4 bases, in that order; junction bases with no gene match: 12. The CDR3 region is CATSRGTGVQGYEQYF. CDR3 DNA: TGTGCCACCAGCAGGGGAACAGGGGTTCAAGGATACGAGCAGTACTTC. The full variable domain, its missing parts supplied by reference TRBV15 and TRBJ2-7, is DAMVIQNPRYQVTQFGKPVTLSCSQTLNHNVMYWYQQKSSQAPKLLFHYYDKDFNNEADTPDNFQSRRPNTSFCFLDIRSPGLGDTAMYLCATSRGTGVQGYEQYFGPGTRLTVT.

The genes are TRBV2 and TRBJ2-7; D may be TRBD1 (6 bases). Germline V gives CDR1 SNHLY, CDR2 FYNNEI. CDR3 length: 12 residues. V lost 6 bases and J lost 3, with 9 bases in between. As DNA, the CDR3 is TGTGCCAGCAGGGCGGACAGCTACGAGCAGTACTTC. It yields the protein CASRADSYEQYF.

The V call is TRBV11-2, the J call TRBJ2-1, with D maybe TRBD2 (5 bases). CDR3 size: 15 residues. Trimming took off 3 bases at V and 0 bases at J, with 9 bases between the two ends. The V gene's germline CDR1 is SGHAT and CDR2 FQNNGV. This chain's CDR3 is CASSFQRSSYNEQFF. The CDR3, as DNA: TGTGCCAGCAGCTTCCAGCGGAGCTCCTACAATGAGCAGTTCTTC.

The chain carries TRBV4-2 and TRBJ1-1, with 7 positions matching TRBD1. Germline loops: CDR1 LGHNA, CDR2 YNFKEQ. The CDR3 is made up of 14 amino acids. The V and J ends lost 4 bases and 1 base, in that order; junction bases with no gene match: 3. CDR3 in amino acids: CASSLTGANTEAFF. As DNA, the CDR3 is TGTGCCAGCAGCCTTACAGGGGCGAACACTGAAGCTTTCTTT.

CDR3 amino acids: CASSRPLTGGTDTQYF. CDR3 in DNA: TGTGCCAGCAGCCGACCGTTAACGGGGGGCACAGATACGCAGTATTTT. This rearrangement joins TRBV6-2 or TRBV6-3 to TRBJ2-3; D is perhaps TRBD2 (6 bases). Germline CDR1 MNHEY, CDR2 SVGEGT. This CDR3 comprises 16 residues. Trimming removed 6 bases from V and 1 base from J, with 17 bases in between.

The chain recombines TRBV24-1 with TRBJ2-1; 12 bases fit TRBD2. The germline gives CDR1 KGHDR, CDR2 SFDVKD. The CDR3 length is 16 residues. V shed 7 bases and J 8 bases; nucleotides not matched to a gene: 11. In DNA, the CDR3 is TGTGCCACCAGCGCGCATGGACTAGCGGGGCGGGATGAGCAGTTCTTC. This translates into CATSAHGLAGRDEQFF.

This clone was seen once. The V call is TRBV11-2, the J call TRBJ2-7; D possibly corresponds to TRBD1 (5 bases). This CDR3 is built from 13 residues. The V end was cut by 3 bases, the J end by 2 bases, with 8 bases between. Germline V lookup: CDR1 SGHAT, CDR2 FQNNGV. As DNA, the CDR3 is TGTGCCAGCAGCTTTTCAGGGACCTACGAGCAGTACTTC. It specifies CASSFSGTYEQYF.

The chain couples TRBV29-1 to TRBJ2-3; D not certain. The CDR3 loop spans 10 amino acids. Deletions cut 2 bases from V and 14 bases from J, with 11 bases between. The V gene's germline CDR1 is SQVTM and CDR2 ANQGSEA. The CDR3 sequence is CSVEIQVAYF. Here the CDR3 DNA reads TGCAGCGTTGAAATTCAGGTCGCGTATTTT.

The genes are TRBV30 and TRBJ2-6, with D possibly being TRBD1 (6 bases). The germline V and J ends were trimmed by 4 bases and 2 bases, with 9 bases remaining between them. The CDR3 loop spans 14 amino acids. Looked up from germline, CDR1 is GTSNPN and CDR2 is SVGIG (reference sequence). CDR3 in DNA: TGTGCCTGGAAGTACAGGGCTGGGGCCAACGTCCTGACTTTC. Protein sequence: CAWKYRAGANVLTF.

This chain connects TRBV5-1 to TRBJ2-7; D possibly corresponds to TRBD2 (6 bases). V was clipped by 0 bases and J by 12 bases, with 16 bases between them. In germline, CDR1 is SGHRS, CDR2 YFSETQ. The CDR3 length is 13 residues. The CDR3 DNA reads TGCGCCAGCAGCTTGGAGGCGGGAATGGCGCGGTACTTC. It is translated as CASSLEAGMARYF.

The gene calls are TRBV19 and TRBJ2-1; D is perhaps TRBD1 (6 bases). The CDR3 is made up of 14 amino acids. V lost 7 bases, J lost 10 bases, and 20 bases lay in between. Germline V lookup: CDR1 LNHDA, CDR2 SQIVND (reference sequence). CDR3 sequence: CASTTLRGIKEQFF. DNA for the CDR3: TGTGCCAGTACCACCCTGAGGGGGATCAAGGAGCAGTTCTTC.

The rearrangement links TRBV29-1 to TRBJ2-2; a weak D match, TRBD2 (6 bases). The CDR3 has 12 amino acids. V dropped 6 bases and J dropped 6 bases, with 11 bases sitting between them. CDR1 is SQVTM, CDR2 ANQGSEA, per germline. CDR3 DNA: TGCAGCGTAAGGGACTTCCCCGGGGAGCTGTTTTTT. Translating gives CSVRDFPGELFF.

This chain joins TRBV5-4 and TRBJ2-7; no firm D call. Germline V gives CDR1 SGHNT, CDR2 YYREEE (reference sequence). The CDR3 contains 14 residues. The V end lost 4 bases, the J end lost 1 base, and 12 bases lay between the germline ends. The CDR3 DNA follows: TGTGCCAGCAGCGGAAACCCCGGGTCCTACGAGCAGTACTTC. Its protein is CASSGNPGSYEQYF.

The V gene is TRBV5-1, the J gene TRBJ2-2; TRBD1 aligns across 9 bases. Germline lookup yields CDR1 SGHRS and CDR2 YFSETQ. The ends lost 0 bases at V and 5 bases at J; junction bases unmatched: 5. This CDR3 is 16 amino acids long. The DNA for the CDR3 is TGCGCCAGCAGCTTGGATGGGACAGGGTCTACCGGGGAGCTGTTTTTT. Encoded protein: CASSLDGTGSTGELFF. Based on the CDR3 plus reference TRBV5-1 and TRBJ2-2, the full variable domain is KAGVTQTPRYLIKTRGQQVTLSCSPISGHRSVSWYQQTPGQGLQFLFEYFSETQRNKGNFPGRFSGRQFSNSRSEMNVSTLELGDSALYLCASSLDGTGSTGELFFGEGSRLTVL.

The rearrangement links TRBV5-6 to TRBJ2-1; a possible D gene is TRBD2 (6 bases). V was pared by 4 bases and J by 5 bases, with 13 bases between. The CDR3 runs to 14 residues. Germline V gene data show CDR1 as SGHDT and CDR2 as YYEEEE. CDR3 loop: CASSLRLVDNEQFF. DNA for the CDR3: TGTGCCAGCAGCCTACGACTAGTCGACAATGAGCAGTTCTTC.

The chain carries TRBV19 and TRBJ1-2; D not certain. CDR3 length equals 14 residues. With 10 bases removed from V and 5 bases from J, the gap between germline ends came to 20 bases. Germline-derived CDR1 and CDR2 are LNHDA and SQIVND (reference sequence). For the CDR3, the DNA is TGTGCCACATCGGACCGACGCGGAGGATATGGCTACACCTTC. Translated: CATSDRRGGYGYTF.

CDR3 bases: TGTGCCAGCAGCCAGGGGACAGTTAACACCATATATTTT. This codes for CASSQGTVNTIYF. The chain is built from TRBV16 and TRBJ1-3; 7 bases are shared with TRBD1. Germline values: CDR1 KGHSY, CDR2 FQNENV. This CDR3 region has 13 residues. V lost 3 bases to trimming and J lost 7 bases; unmatched junction nucleotides: 3. Combining the CDR3 with reference TRBV16 and TRBJ1-3 gives the whole variable domain GEEVAQTPKHLVRGEGQKAKLYCAPIKGHSYVFWYQQVLKNEFKFLISFQNENVFDETGMPKERFSAKCLPNSPCSLEIQATKLEDSAVYFCASSQGTVNTIYFGEGSWLTVV.

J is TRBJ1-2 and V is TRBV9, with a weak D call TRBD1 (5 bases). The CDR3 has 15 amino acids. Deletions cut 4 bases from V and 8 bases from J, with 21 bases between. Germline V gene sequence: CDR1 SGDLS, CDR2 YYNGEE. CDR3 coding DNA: TGTGCCAGCAGCTCCCGGGACGGACTAACTATGGGCTACACCTTC. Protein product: CASSSRDGLTMGYTF.

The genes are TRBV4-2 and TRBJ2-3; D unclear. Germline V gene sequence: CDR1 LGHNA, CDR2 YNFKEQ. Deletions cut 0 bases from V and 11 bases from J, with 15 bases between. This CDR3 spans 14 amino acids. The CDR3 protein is CASSQEAAPWKQYF. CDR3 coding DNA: TGTGCCAGCAGCCAAGAGGCGGCCCCTTGGAAGCAGTATTTT.